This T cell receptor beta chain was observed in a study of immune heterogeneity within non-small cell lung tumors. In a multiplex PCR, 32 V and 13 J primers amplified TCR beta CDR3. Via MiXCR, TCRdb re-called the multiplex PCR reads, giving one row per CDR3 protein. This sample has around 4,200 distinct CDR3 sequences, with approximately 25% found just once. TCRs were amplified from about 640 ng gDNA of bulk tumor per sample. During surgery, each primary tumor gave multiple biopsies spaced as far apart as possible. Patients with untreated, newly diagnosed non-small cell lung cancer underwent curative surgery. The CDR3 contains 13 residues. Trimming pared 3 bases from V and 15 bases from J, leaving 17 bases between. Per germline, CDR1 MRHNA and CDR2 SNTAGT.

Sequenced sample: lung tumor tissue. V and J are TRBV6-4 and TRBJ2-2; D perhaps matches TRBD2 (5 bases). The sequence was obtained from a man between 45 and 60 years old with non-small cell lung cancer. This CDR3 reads CASSESATGVVFF. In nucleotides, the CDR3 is TGTGCCAGCAGTGAGAGTGCCACCGGGGTGGTGTTTTTT.